These 19 T cell receptor beta chains came from one sample sequenced in a study of blood T cells in healthy people across ages. It was with a sample-barcoded 5' primer and a J-beta primer mix that a second PCR of about 6 to 11 cycles was run. MiXCR, applied by TCRdb to the 5' RACE reads, yields one record per CDR3 protein. Found here are about 1,500,000 distinct CDR3 sequences, 42% of them singletons; the top ten hold under 8%. The sample consisted of blood. The receptors come from a woman younger than 30 in good health.

This clonotype was detected ten times or more. The V call is TRBV4-1, the J call TRBJ1-1, with TRBD1 matching 9 bases. The V gene end was trimmed by 0 bases and the J gene end by 0 bases; junction bases not matched to a gene: 5. Germline V gene lookup returns CDR1 MGHRA and CDR2 YSYEKL. This CDR3 has 17 amino acids. The DNA for the CDR3 is TGCGCCAGCAGCCAAGAGATTGGGACAGGGATGAACACTGAAGCTTTCTTT. Its translation: CASSQEIGTGMNTEAFF.

The chain has TRBV7-6 and TRBJ2-1, with 7 bases that match TRBD1. The V gene end was trimmed by 4 bases and the J gene end by 2 bases; junction bases not matched to a gene: 8. Germline V CDR1 and CDR2: SGHVS, FNYEAQ. The CDR3 is 16 residues long. The CDR3 here is CASSSAGTVAYNEQFF. DNA for the CDR3: TGTGCCAGCAGCTCCGCAGGGACAGTTGCCTACAATGAGCAGTTCTTC.

CDR3 nucleotides: TGTGCCAGCAGCCTAGGTGGGGGACAGCCCTCCTACGAGCAGTACTTC. Amino acids: CASSLGGGQPSYEQYF. J is TRBJ2-7 and V is TRBV7-8; 7 bases are a match to TRBD1. The CDR3 covers 16 residues. After removal of 5 bases from V and 0 bases from J, the junction contained 10 bases not matched to a gene. Germline CDR1 SGHVS, CDR2 FQNEAQ.

About this clonotype itself: Mismatch with germline at one junction end may stem from a read error. The V and J genes are TRBV27 and TRBJ2-3; D may match TRBD1 or TRBD2 (5 bases each). CDR1 is MNHEY and CDR2 is SMNVEV in the germline V gene (reference sequence). This CDR3 spans 15 amino acids. The CDR3 region is CASSPWGILTDTRYF. The CDR3 DNA is TGTGCCAGCAGCCCGTGGGGGATCCTCACAGATACGCGGTATTTT.

The chain has TRBV11-1 and TRBJ2-3, with 10 bases fitting TRBD2. Germline CDR1 is SGHAT and CDR2 is FQDESV (reference sequence). The CDR3 has 22 amino acids. V gave up 3 bases and J gave up 1 base; unmatched junction bases: 22. The CDR3 here is CASSLNSLKKAGGLSGTDTQYF. The CDR3 DNA is TGTGCCAGCAGCTTGAACTCGCTGAAGAAAGCGGGAGGGCTCTCGGGCACAGATACGCAGTATTTT.

This clonotype was observed a few times. The chain employs TRBV25-1 and TRBJ2-3; D not resolved. CDR3 length: 15 residues. Trimming removed 5 bases at V and 4 bases at J, with 16 bases between. The germline CDR1 and CDR2 sequences are MGHDK and SYGVNS. CDR3 in amino acids: CASSSDTLLADTQYF. CDR3 coding DNA: TGTGCCAGCAGTTCCGACACCTTGTTAGCAGATACGCAGTATTTT. The variable domain in full, with the rest retrieved from reference TRBV25-1 and TRBJ2-3, is EADIYQTPRYLVIGTGKKITLECSQTMGHDKMYWYQQDPGMELHLIHYSYGVNSTEKGDLSSESTVSRIRTEHFPLTLESARPSHTSQYLCASSSDTLLADTQYFGPGTRLTVL.

This clonotype turned up a few times. V and J are TRBV6-6 and TRBJ2-7; 8 positions match TRBD1. J gave up 6 bases and V 8 bases, and 12 bases lay outside the gene matches. The CDR3 runs to 14 residues. CDR1 MNHNY and CDR2 SVGAGI come from the germline V gene (reference sequence). The CDR3: CASWTGQVLSEQYF. The CDR3 DNA is TGTGCCAGCTGGACGGGACAGGTTTTATCCGAGCAGTACTTC.

This clonotype has just a few counts. In DNA form, the CDR3 reads TGCAGTGCTAGGGGGACTAGTCGGAGCACAGATACGCAGTATTTT. It encodes CSARGTSRSTDTQYF. J is TRBJ2-3 and V is TRBV20-1; the match to TRBD2 covers 8 bases. Germline V gives CDR1 DFQATT, CDR2 SNEGSKA (reference sequence). J gave up 0 bases and V 3 bases, and 5 bases lay outside the gene matches. This CDR3 region has 15 residues.

The sample holds a few counts of this clonotype. J is TRBJ1-1 and V is TRBV12-3 or TRBV12-4; D not certain. Trimming took 5 bases from V and 8 from J, leaving 9 bases between them. The CDR3 has 11 residues. The CDR3 here is CASSDKAEAFF. The CDR3 DNA reads TGTGCCAGCAGTGACAAGGCCGAAGCTTTCTTT.

The gene calls are TRBV24-1 and TRBJ2-3; tentative D call: TRBD2 (6 bases). The CDR3 totals 14 residues. CDR1 KGHDR and CDR2 SFDVKD come from the germline V gene. Trimming took off 5 bases at V and 3 bases at J, with 11 bases between the two ends. DNA of the CDR3: TGTGCCACCAGTGTCGCGGGACCGACAGATACGCAGTATTTT. Translating gives CATSVAGPTDTQYF.

A few counts support this clonotype. The chain is built from TRBV20-1 and TRBJ2-7; 7 bases map to TRBD2. This CDR3 has 15 amino acids. The germline V gene has CDR1 DFQATT and CDR2 SNEGSKA (reference sequence). Trimming at V came to 0 bases and at J to 5 bases, leaving 10 bases not matched to a gene. The CDR3 sequence is CSARDWREGLDEQYF. CDR3 nucleotides: TGCAGTGCTAGAGATTGGAGGGAGGGCCTCGACGAGCAGTACTTC.

V gene TRBV7-2 combines with J gene TRBJ2-1, with 16 positions matching TRBD2. This CDR3 comprises 15 residues. CDR1 and CDR2 from the germline V gene are SGHTA and FQGNSA. V shed 4 bases and J 8 bases; nucleotides not matched to a gene: 2. The CDR3 region is CASSWGLAGGDEQFF. The CDR3 coding sequence is TGTGCCAGCAGCTGGGGACTAGCGGGAGGGGATGAGCAGTTCTTC.

The J gene is TRBJ1-4, the V gene TRBV27, with D maybe TRBD1 (5 bases). Per germline, CDR1 MNHEY and CDR2 SMNVEV (reference sequence). The CDR3 has 13 residues. The V and J ends lost 4 bases and 7 bases respectively, with 10 bases between them. The chain's CDR3 is CASSSRQTEKLFF. CDR3 bases: TGTGCCAGCAGTTCTCGACAGACTGAAAAACTGTTTTTT.

This chain connects TRBV27 to TRBJ2-1; 8 nucleotides match TRBD1. Germline-derived CDR1 and CDR2 are MNHEY and SMNVEV (reference sequence). The CDR3 is 18 residues long. V shed 6 bases and J 0 bases; nucleotides not matched to a gene: 13. CDR3 nucleotides: TGTGCCAGCAGCTCGACCCCCAGGGGGCCACGCTCCTACAATGAGCAGTTCTTC. Translation gives CASSSTPRGPRSYNEQFF.

V gene TRBV5-4 combines with J gene TRBJ2-3, with D possibly TRBD1 on 5 matching bases. Germline CDR1 reads SGHNT; CDR2 reads YYREEE (reference sequence). The CDR3 extends over 12 amino acids. Trimming cost V 2 bases and J 7 bases, with 8 bases left between them. The CDR3 region is CASSFSGYTQYF. The CDR3 DNA sequence: TGTGCCAGCAGCTTTTCAGGGTATACGCAGTATTTT.

This clonotype occurred many times. The rearrangement joins TRBV20-1 to TRBJ1-1, with no clear D. The CDR3 loop spans 12 amino acids. Germline lookup yields CDR1 DFQATT and CDR2 SNEGSKA (reference sequence). Trimming removed 6 bases at V and 6 bases at J, with 14 bases between. CDR3 DNA sequence: TGCAGTGCAACGGCCGATTTGGCTGAAGCTTTCTTT. It is translated as CSATADLAEAFF.

The chain combines TRBV27 with TRBJ1-1; tentative D call: TRBD1 (5 bases). Deletions cut 6 bases from V and 4 bases from J, with 15 bases between. The length of the CDR3 is 14 residues. The V gene's germline CDR1 is MNHEY and CDR2 SMNVEV (reference sequence). CDR3 coding DNA: TGTGCCAGCAGGATTGGGGCGGGGGGCACTGAAGCTTTCTTT. It specifies CASRIGAGGTEAFF.

This clonotype was picked up a small number of times. The V call is TRBV3-1, the J call TRBJ2-7; 10 bases are shared with TRBD1. Germline loops: CDR1 LGHDT, CDR2 YNNKEL (reference sequence). The CDR3 has 15 amino acids. V was clipped by 4 bases and J by 7 bases; unmatched bases: 10. The CDR3 DNA is TGTGCCAGCAGCCCGACAGGGGGCCCGTACAATGAGCAGTACTTC. Translating it yields CASSPTGGPYNEQYF.

The chain joins TRBV5-5 to TRBJ2-4; unclear D gene. Trimming removed 7 bases at V and 0 bases at J, with 11 bases between. Germline CDR1 and CDR2: SGHKS and YYEKEE (reference sequence). CDR3 length: 14 amino acids. CDR3 coding DNA: TGTGCCAGCGGGTTGCTAGTAGCCAAAAACATTCAGTACTTC. Translating it yields CASGLLVAKNIQYF.